A single sample gave rise to the 21 T cell receptor beta chains below, sequenced in a study of control samples from healthy donors and cancer patients. TCRdb keeps only in-frame clones here, not all; method: immunoSEQ multiplex PCR. The sample records 53,000 or so clones, roughly 90% being singletons. Sequences were obtained from PBMCs. All receptors come from a man aged 55 to 70 with head and neck cancer.

The V gene is TRBV2, the J gene TRBJ1-5, with no clear D. Germline assignment: CDR1 SNHLY and CDR2 FYNNEI. The CDR3 is 15 residues long. V was trimmed by 8 bases and J by 0 bases, leaving 14 bases between them. CDR3 coding DNA: TGTGCCAGCCTAGGAGGTTCCGGTAGCAATCAGCCCCAGCATTTT. This sequence encodes CASLGGSGSNQPQHF. Looking up the rest from reference TRBV2 and TRBJ1-5 gives the full variable domain: EPEVTQTPSHQVTQMGQEVILRCVPISNHLYFYWYRQILGQKVEFLVSFYNNEISEKSEIFDDQFSVERPDGSNFTLKIRSTKLEDSAMYFCASLGGSGSNQPQHFGDGTRLSIL.

The gene calls are TRBV6-5 and TRBJ1-2, with D possibly TRBD1 on 6 matching bases. The CDR3 extends over 13 amino acids. The V and J ends lost 6 bases and 1 base respectively, with 9 bases between them. CDR1 and CDR2 from the germline V gene are MNHEY and SVGAGI. This chain's CDR3 is CASREDSNYGYTF. CDR3 nucleotide sequence: TGTGCCAGCAGAGAGGACAGTAACTATGGCTACACCTTC.

The V call is TRBV7-9, the J call TRBJ2-5; 7 nucleotides match TRBD1. Unmatched junction bases numbered 8, after V lost 4 bases and J lost 0 bases. The CDR3 contains 16 residues. The V gene's germline CDR1 is SEHNR and CDR2 FQNEAQ (reference sequence). CDR3 bases: TGTGCCAGCAGCTCACTGATAGGGACAGACCAAGAGACCCAGTACTTC. It encodes CASSSLIGTDQETQYF.

The chain employs TRBV28 and TRBJ2-5; TRBD1 or TRBD2 may be the D gene (5 bases each). In germline, CDR1 is MDHEN, CDR2 SYDVKM. V was trimmed by 3 bases and J by 5 bases, leaving 16 bases between them. The CDR3 has 15 residues. The CDR3 DNA reads TGTGCCAGCAGTTTGGGGCGAGGGGTTTGGGAGACCCAGTACTTC. Amino acids: CASSLGRGVWETQYF.

The chain couples TRBV20-1 to TRBJ2-2, with 10 bases that match TRBD2. CDR3 size: 14 residues. The germline V gene encodes CDR1 DFQATT and CDR2 SNEGSKA (reference sequence). Trimming removed 3 bases from V and 5 bases from J; junction bases left unmatched: 3. CDR3: CSASSGGYTGELFF. The CDR3 DNA is TGCAGTGCTAGTAGCGGGGGGTATACCGGGGAGCTGTTTTTT.

DNA for the CDR3: TGTGCCAGCAGCCAAGCCAGGGAGACCCAGTACTTC. Amino acids: CASSQARETQYF. The genes are TRBV4-2 and TRBJ2-5; D gene unclear. V was clipped by 1 base and J by 5 bases, with 5 bases between them. The CDR3 consists of 12 residues. CDR1 and CDR2 (germline): LGHNA, YNFKEQ.

V is TRBV7-2 and J is TRBJ1-3, with D hard to call. Germline CDR1 and CDR2: SGHTA and FQGNSA. Trimming left V 5 bases short and J 0 bases short, with 11 bases between. The length of the CDR3 is 15 residues. The CDR3 protein is CASSTGRNSGNTIYF. CDR3 nucleotides: TGTGCCAGCAGCACGGGCAGGAACTCTGGAAACACCATATATTTT.

The chain uses TRBV9 and TRBJ2-7; D is perhaps TRBD1 (5 bases). The germline CDR1 and CDR2 sequences are SGDLS and YYNGEE. This CDR3 is 11 amino acids long. Trimming left V 7 bases short and J 5 bases short, with 10 bases between. The DNA of the CDR3 is TGTGCCAGCGGACAAGGGAACGAGCAGTACTTC. Its protein product is CASGQGNEQYF.

This clone was recorded only once. The V gene is TRBV30, the J gene TRBJ2-5; 7 bases fit TRBD2. Looked up from germline, CDR1 is GTSNPN and CDR2 is SVGIG (reference sequence). J was trimmed by 2 bases and V by 2 bases; bases with no gene match: 8. The CDR3 totals 15 residues. The CDR3 DNA reads TGTGCCTGGAGTAGAGCGGGACGATTGCAAGAGACCCAGTACTTC. Its translation is CAWSRAGRLQETQYF.

The CDR3 nucleotides are TGTGCCACTCTACCGGGACATACGAACACTGAAGCTTTCTTT. Its translation: CATLPGHTNTEAFF. The chain links TRBV6-5 to TRBJ1-1, with D possibly matching TRBD1 (6 bases). The CDR3 extends over 14 amino acids. V lost 10 bases and J lost 1, with 16 bases in between. The V gene's germline CDR1 is MNHEY and CDR2 SVGAGI.

The chain links TRBV3-1 (or the pseudogene TRBV3-2) to TRBJ2-4; 8 nucleotides agree with TRBD2. CDR1 and CDR2 from the germline V gene are LGHDT and YNNKEL (reference sequence). V lost 1 base to trimming and J lost 8 bases; unmatched junction nucleotides: 4. The CDR3 contains 14 residues. DNA for the CDR3: TGTGCCAGCAGCCAAGGCGGGGGGCGGGACATTCAGTACTTC. It codes for CASSQGGGRDIQYF.

This rearrangement joins TRBV7-9 to TRBJ2-5, with D unresolved. Trimming took off 0 bases at V and 3 bases at J, with 11 bases between the two ends. The CDR3 covers 15 residues. Germline loops: CDR1 SEHNR, CDR2 FQNEAQ (reference sequence). The CDR3 sequence: CASSLARASKETQYF. CDR3 coding DNA: TGTGCCAGCAGCTTAGCTAGGGCTTCTAAAGAGACCCAGTACTTC.

The chain links TRBV5-1 to TRBJ2-7; 11 nucleotides agree with TRBD1. This CDR3 comprises 16 residues. Germline loops: CDR1 SGHRS, CDR2 YFSETQ. Trimming took 0 bases from V and 5 from J; bases not matched to a gene: 7. The DNA for the CDR3 is TGCGCCAGCAGCTTGGGAGGACAGGGGGCGCAGCACGAGCAGTACTTC. Its translation: CASSLGGQGAQHEQYF.

The V call is TRBV7-9, the J call TRBJ2-1, with 10 positions matching TRBD1. The CDR3 sequence is 16 residues long. The V gene end was trimmed by 4 bases and the J gene end by 7 bases; junction bases not matched to a gene: 10. Germline CDR1 is SEHNR and CDR2 is FQNEAQ (reference sequence). CDR3 in amino acids: CASSSPGTGVGNEQFF. CDR3 DNA sequence: TGTGCCAGCAGCTCCCCCGGGACAGGGGTTGGGAATGAGCAGTTCTTC.

A few counts support this clone. This CDR3 is CASSQEEGAHGPANYGYTF. The CDR3 nucleotides read TGTGCCAGCAGCCAAGAAGAGGGGGCCCACGGACCAGCTAACTATGGCTACACCTTC. The chain has TRBV4-2 and TRBJ1-2; 7 positions match TRBD1. The CDR3 sequence is 19 residues long. Germline trimming cut 0 bases from V and 0 bases from J; bases unmatched to any gene: 13. The germline V gene has CDR1 LGHNA and CDR2 YNFKEQ.

The chain employs TRBV7-6 and TRBJ1-3; 7 bases line up with TRBD1. There are 18 residues in the CDR3. CDR1 and CDR2 (germline): SGHVS, FNYEAQ. V gave up 1 base and J gave up 1 base; unmatched junction bases: 10. The CDR3 DNA sequence: TGTGCCAGCAGCTTAGTAGGGGGCCCCGATTTGTCTGGAAACACCATATATTTT. Protein: CASSLVGGPDLSGNTIYF.

The V call is TRBV13, the J call TRBJ2-7; D is undetermined. From germline, CDR1 is PRHDT and CDR2 FYEKMQ (reference sequence). The CDR3 contains 12 residues. V shed 5 bases and J shed 7 bases, with 12 bases lying between them. This chain's CDR3 is CASSTRNGEQYF. The CDR3 DNA sequence: TGTGCCAGCAGCACCCGTAATGGGGAGCAGTACTTC.

Only one count was recorded for this clone. V usage is TRBV6-1 and J usage is TRBJ2-3; TRBD2 matches 13 bases. This CDR3 contains 17 residues. Unmatched junction bases numbered 3, after V lost 2 bases and J lost 1 base. CDR1 and CDR2 (germline): MNHNS, SASEGT. As DNA, the CDR3 is TGTGCCAGCAGTGAATCCGGACTAGCGGGGGGCACAGATACGCAGTATTTT. Translated: CASSESGLAGGTDTQYF.

CDR3 residues: CASSELGPNNQPQHF. The CDR3 coding sequence is TGTGCCAGCAGTGAGTTGGGGCCTAACAATCAGCCCCAGCATTTT. This chain links TRBV6-1 with TRBJ1-5, with TRBD1 as a possible D gene (5 bases). V was clipped by 3 bases and J by 3 bases, with 12 bases between them. The germline gives CDR1 MNHNS, CDR2 SASEGT. The CDR3 runs 15 residues.

V and J are TRBV7-8 and TRBJ2-7, with TRBD2 matching over 11 bases. Trimming removed 0 bases from V and 9 bases from J; junction bases left unmatched: 7. From germline, CDR1 is SGHVS and CDR2 FQNEAQ. CDR3 length: 15 residues. CDR3 region: CASSLARDSGRAQYF. In nucleotides, the CDR3 is TGTGCCAGCAGCTTAGCGCGGGATAGCGGGAGGGCGCAGTACTTC.

V and J are TRBV11-3 and TRBJ1-1; D gene unclear. The germline V gene encodes CDR1 SGHNT and CDR2 YENEEA. V shed 6 bases and J shed 1 base, with 12 bases lying between them. The CDR3 consists of 14 residues. The CDR3 spells CASSKGPTNTEAFF. The CDR3 nucleotides are TGTGCCAGCAGTAAAGGACCGACGAACACTGAAGCTTTCTTT. Complete variable domain (other parts from reference TRBV11-3 and TRBJ1-1): EAGVVQSPRYKIIEKKQPVAFWCNPISGHNTLYWYLQNLGQGPELLIRYENEEAVDDSQLPKDRFSAERLKGVDSTLKIQPAELGDSAVYLCASSKGPTNTEAFFGQGTRLTVV.